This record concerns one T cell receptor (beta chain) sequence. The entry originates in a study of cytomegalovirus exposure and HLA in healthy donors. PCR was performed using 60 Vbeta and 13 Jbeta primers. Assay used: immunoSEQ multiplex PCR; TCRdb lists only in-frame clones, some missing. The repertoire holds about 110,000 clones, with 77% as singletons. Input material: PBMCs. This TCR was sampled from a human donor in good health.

The CDR3 reads CASSSTSGATDTQYF. The CDR3 coding sequence is TGTGCCAGCAGCTCGACTAGCGGAGCCACAGATACGCAGTATTTT. The genes are TRBV7-9 and TRBJ2-3, with 9 bases aligning to TRBD2. The germline V gene encodes CDR1 SEHNR and CDR2 FQNEAQ (reference sequence). The CDR3 runs to 15 residues. Trimming removed 4 bases from V and 2 bases from J; junction bases left unmatched: 4.